These 7 T cell receptor beta chains originate from one sample sequenced in a study of T cell repertoires in cytomegalovirus infection. One entry per CDR3 protein results from TCRdb running MiXCR on the reads. The sample has 200,000 to 250,000 distinct CDR3 sequences; 35% to 40% are singletons. Their antigens are not known. The sample in question was CD8+ T cells from cultured PBMCs, obtained from culture after CMV antigen stimulation. These receptors came from a human donor in good health (CMV status not recorded). Some clones in this sample may be carry-over from other donors' samples.

This clonotype came up many times. The genes are TRBV7-8 and TRBJ2-2, with a tentative D call TRBD1 (6 bases). This CDR3 has 17 amino acids. The V end was cut by 0 bases, the J end by 0 bases, with 11 bases between. The germline gives CDR1 SGHVS, CDR2 FQNEAQ. In DNA, the CDR3 is TGTGCCAGCAGCTTAGCGATGACAGGTTCGAACACCGGGGAGCTGTTTTTT. It is translated as CASSLAMTGSNTGELFF.

This clonotype was found a few times. This chain joins TRBV4-2 and TRBJ2-1; D unresolved. V was cut by 1 base and J by 2 bases, with 12 bases left in between. CDR1 LGHNA and CDR2 YNFKEQ come from the germline V gene. This CDR3 comprises 16 residues. The CDR3 DNA reads as TGTGCCAGCAGCCAAGTAGGTGGGATTACCTACAATGAGCAGTTCTTC. Translated: CASSQVGGITYNEQFF.

This rearrangement joins TRBV27 to TRBJ2-5; weak D call: TRBD2 (5 bases). V gave up 1 base and J gave up 2 bases, with 8 bases separating them. The CDR3 has 14 amino acids. Per germline, CDR1 MNHEY and CDR2 SMNVEV (reference sequence). The DNA for the CDR3 is TGTGCCAGCAGTTTATATCCGGGACAAGAGACCCAGTACTTC. It encodes CASSLYPGQETQYF.

This clonotype showed up just a few times. This chain joins TRBV7-2 and TRBJ2-5; TRBD2 matches 10 bases. Germline lookup yields CDR1 SGHTA and CDR2 FQGNSA. The CDR3 extends over 14 amino acids. Trimming cost V 4 bases and J 3 bases; bases outside gene matches: 2. The CDR3 DNA is TGTGCCAGCAGCTCGCTAGCGGGAGAAGAGACCCAGTACTTC. Protein: CASSSLAGEETQYF.

In this sample, this clonotype turned up a few times. The chain carries TRBV7-6 and TRBJ2-7, with D unclear. The V and J ends lost 4 bases and 7 bases respectively, with 14 bases between them. There are 13 residues in the CDR3. Per germline, CDR1 SGHVS and CDR2 FNYEAQ. The CDR3 bases are TGTGCCAGCAGCTCGGACCTCTCCCGGGAGCAGTACTTC. Translated: CASSSDLSREQYF.

This chain uses TRBV6-1 with TRBJ2-3; a weak D match, TRBD1 (6 bases). The CDR3 is 15 amino acids. Germline V gene lookup returns CDR1 MNHNS and CDR2 SASEGT. Trimming pared 6 bases from V and 10 bases from J, leaving 23 bases between. The CDR3 sequence is CASSERLGGSMAQYF. The CDR3 region has the DNA TGTGCCAGCAGCGAACGCCTAGGGGGATCTATGGCGCAGTATTTT.

This clonotype has more than one count but fewer than ten. The gene calls are TRBV27 and TRBJ2-2; 7 nucleotides align to TRBD1. CDR3 length: 18 amino acids. J was trimmed by 0 bases and V by 5 bases; bases with no gene match: 12. CDR1 is MNHEY, CDR2 SMNVEV, per germline (reference sequence). CDR3 sequence (DNA): TGTGCCAGCAGTCCCCCCGGGACAGTTGAAACGAACACCGGGGAGCTGTTTTTT. Protein: CASSPPGTVETNTGELFF.